This entry lists 8 T cell receptor beta chains sequenced from one sample in a study of blood T cell repertoires in COVID-19. TCRdb's copy holds only in-frame clones and misses some; the assay was immunoSEQ multiplex PCR. The sample lists around 150,000 clones, about 80% occurring once. The sample was peripheral blood. Receptor source: an elderly woman with acute or convalescent COVID-19.

The chain combines TRBV10-3 with TRBJ2-1; 10 bases agree with TRBD1. With V trimmed by 3 bases and J by 5 bases, 7 bases remained unmatched. This CDR3 comprises 16 residues. Germline assignment: CDR1 ENHRY and CDR2 SYGVKD. CDR3 protein: CAISDTTGTGDNEQFF. DNA of the CDR3: TGTGCCATCAGTGACACTACCGGGACAGGGGACAATGAGCAGTTCTTC.

The chain recombines TRBV7-9 with TRBJ1-3; 7 bases match TRBD1. Per germline, CDR1 SEHNR and CDR2 FQNEAQ (reference sequence). CDR3 size: 15 residues. V trimming: 4 bases; J trimming: 0 bases; junction bases outside the gene matches: 3. In DNA form, the CDR3 reads TGTGCCAGCAGCTCGGACAGGATCTCTGGAAACACCATATATTTT. This translates into CASSSDRISGNTIYF. The entire variable domain, with the rest obtained from reference TRBV7-9 and TRBJ1-3, is as follows: DTGVSQNPRHKITKRGQNVTFRCDPISEHNRLYWYRQTLGQGPEFLTYFQNEAQLEKSRLLSDRFSAERPKGSFSTLEIQRTEQGDSAMYLCASSSDRISGNTIYFGEGSWLTVV.

This clone was detected only a few times. The chain carries TRBV2 and TRBJ2-7; 15 positions agree with TRBD2. V dropped 8 bases and J dropped 7; count of bases not matched to a gene: 9. The CDR3 has 15 residues. The germline V gene encodes CDR1 SNHLY and CDR2 FYNNEI. The CDR3 nucleotides are TGTGCCAGCGCCGGGACTAGCGGGAGGTCGGGAGAGCAGTACTTC. Its translation: CASAGTSGRSGEQYF.

The genes are TRBV9 and TRBJ2-2; 9 bases line up with TRBD2. CDR3 length: 17 residues. CDR1 is SGDLS, CDR2 YYNGEE, per germline. Trimming cost V 3 bases and J 0 bases; bases outside gene matches: 6. The CDR3 is CASSGLAGLANTGELFF. For the CDR3, the DNA is TGTGCCAGCAGCGGCCTAGCGGGGCTCGCGAACACCGGGGAGCTGTTTTTT.

Of note for this clone: Compared with germline, one end of the junction differs, possibly owing to a read error. This rearrangement joins TRBV2 to TRBJ1-3; 7 nucleotides align to TRBD1. The CDR3 runs to 10 residues. Per germline, CDR1 SNHLY and CDR2 FYNNEI. CDR3 bases: TGTGCCAGCAGCGGAGGTGACAGGGCGTTT. This encodes CASSGGDRAF. The full variable domain, in which reference TRBV2 and TRBJ1-3 provide the parts outside the CDR3, is EPEVTQTPSHQVTQMGQEVILRCVPISNHLYFYWYRQILGQKVEFLVSFYNNEISEKSEIFDDQFSVERPDGSNFTLKIRSTKLEDSAMYFCASSGGDRAFGEGSWLTVV.

The genes are TRBV29-1 and TRBJ1-3; D is undetermined. The CDR3 runs to 14 residues. Germline CDR1 and CDR2: SQVTM and ANQGSEA. V gave up 5 bases and J gave up 0 bases, with 11 bases separating them. The CDR3 loop reads CSVTPTSSGNTIYF. CDR3 DNA: TGCAGCGTTACCCCGACAAGCTCTGGAAACACCATATATTTT. Full variable domain (remainder filled in from reference TRBV29-1 and TRBJ1-3): SAVISQKPSRDICQRGTSLTIQCQVDSQVTMMFWYRQQPGQSLTLIATANQGSEATYESGFVIDKFPISRPNLTFSTLTVSNMSPEDSSIYLCSVTPTSSGNTIYFGEGSWLTVV.

The chain combines TRBV20-1 with TRBJ2-7; D unclear. Germline V lookup: CDR1 DFQATT, CDR2 SNEGSKA (reference sequence). V dropped 3 bases and J dropped 4 bases, with 13 bases sitting between them. The CDR3 has 13 amino acids. CDR3 loop: CSASLLDRYEQYF. The CDR3 region has the DNA TGCAGTGCTAGTCTCCTAGATAGATACGAGCAGTACTTC.

The rearrangement links TRBV20-1 to TRBJ2-3; D not certain. CDR1 is DFQATT, CDR2 SNEGSKA, per germline (reference sequence). This CDR3 region has 14 residues. The germline V and J ends were trimmed by 3 bases and 0 bases, with 10 bases remaining between them. As DNA, the CDR3 is TGCAGTGCTAGTTTCGCGGCTAGCACAGATACGCAGTATTTT. Protein product: CSASFAASTDTQYF.